This paragraph covers one T cell receptor beta chain sequence. CDR1 is DFQATT, CDR2 SNEGSKA, per germline (reference sequence). The CDR3 contains 15 residues. V was clipped by 1 base and J by 0 bases, with 12 bases between them. The data were obtained in a study of T-cell reconstitution after alpha-beta-depleted transplantation in children. Unique molecular identifiers were incorporated during preparation of the TCRbeta library. MiXCR, applied by TCRdb to the PCR reads, yields one record per CDR3 protein. The table has 580,000 or so distinct CDR3 sequences, roughly 24% seen once; the top ten hold 12% to 15%.

This rearrangement joins TRBV20-1 to TRBJ1-1, with D possibly TRBD1 on 5 matching bases. This material consisted of PBMCs, mostly from graft donor cells, taken 360 days after TCRalphabeta/CD19-depleted stem cell transplant. The clonotype was recovered from a boy under two years old who had a stem cell transplant for acute myeloid leukemia, so the T cells may come from the graft donor. This CDR3 is CSARADSSMNTEAFF. DNA of the CDR3: TGCAGTGCTAGAGCCGACAGTTCCATGAACACTGAAGCTTTCTTT.